A selection of T cell receptor beta chains follows, all from one sample in a study of cytomegalovirus exposure and HLA in healthy donors. Produced via immunoSEQ multiplex PCR; TCRdb's table is partial and in-frame only. Recorded for this sample: around 40,000 clones. The sequencing sample was made of PBMCs. These receptors were collected from a man aged 25-45 years in good health and CMV-seronegative. Both conserved end residues are part of each CDR3. The order of the fields is D gene, CDR3 length, J gene, V gene, CDR3 DNA, CDR3 protein. D genes are given only for firm matches.

d_call: TRBD1
cdr3_length: 14
j_call: TRBJ2-7
v_call: TRBV18
cdr3_nt: TGTGCCAGCTCACCACCGCCAGGGGGCTACGAGCAGTACTTC
cdr3_aa: CASSPPPGGYEQYF

d_call: NA
cdr3_length: 15
j_call: TRBJ2-7
v_call: TRBV4-2
cdr3_nt: TGTGCCAGCAGCCAAGAATTGAACAGTTTCTACGAGCAGTACTTC
cdr3_aa: CASSQELNSFYEQYF

d_call: TRBD2
cdr3_length: 16
j_call: TRBJ2-5
v_call: TRBV27
cdr3_nt: TGTGCCAGCAGCTCCGGACTAGCGGGGAGACAAGAGACCCAGTACTTC
cdr3_aa: CASSSGLAGRQETQYF

d_call: NA
cdr3_length: 14
j_call: TRBJ1-6
v_call: TRBV18
cdr3_nt: TGTGCCAGCTCACCTGGGGGGACGGGATCACCCCTCCACTTT
cdr3_aa: CASSPGGTGSPLHF

d_call: NA
cdr3_length: 15
j_call: TRBJ2-7
v_call: TRBV15
cdr3_nt: TGTGCCACCAGCAGAGAAAAGACAGGCTCCTACGAGCAGTACTTC
cdr3_aa: CATSREKTGSYEQYF

d_call: TRBD1
cdr3_length: 14
j_call: TRBJ1-5
v_call: TRBV5-1
cdr3_nt: TGCGCCAGCAGCCCGGGGACAGGGGATCAGCCCCAGCATTTT
cdr3_aa: CASSPGTGDQPQHF

d_call: NA
cdr3_length: 14
j_call: TRBJ2-5
v_call: TRBV5-1
cdr3_nt: TGCGCCAGCAGCACCGTGGGCAGCCAAGAGACCCAGTACTTC
cdr3_aa: CASSTVGSQETQYF

d_call: NA
cdr3_length: 14
j_call: TRBJ1-5
v_call: TRBV7-9
cdr3_nt: TGTGCCAGCAGCTCGTCACAGGGAGCGCAGCCCCAGCATTTT
cdr3_aa: CASSSSQGAQPQHF

d_call: NA
cdr3_length: 14
j_call: TRBJ2-4
v_call: TRBV19
cdr3_nt: TGTGCCAGTAGTATGTCAGGGGCCAAAAACATTCAGTACTTC
cdr3_aa: CASSMSGAKNIQYF

d_call: NA
cdr3_length: 16
j_call: TRBJ2-1
v_call: TRBV6-5
cdr3_nt: TGTGCCAGCAGTTACTCGTCAGGGTGGTCCGACAATGAGCAGTTCTTC
cdr3_aa: CASSYSSGWSDNEQFF

d_call: NA
cdr3_length: 14
j_call: TRBJ2-3
v_call: TRBV10-3
cdr3_nt: TGTGCCATCAGTGTGAGCGAAGGGGCAGGCGTGCAGTATTTT
cdr3_aa: CAISVSEGAGVQYF

d_call: TRBD2
cdr3_length: 15
j_call: TRBJ2-1
v_call: TRBV7-9
cdr3_nt: TGTGCCAGCAGCTACGATCGGGGGGGCCATTGGGAGCAGTTCTTC
cdr3_aa: CASSYDRGGHWEQFF

d_call: NA
cdr3_length: 14
j_call: TRBJ2-1
v_call: TRBV28
cdr3_nt: TGTGCCATCGAGGGATACGACTCCTACAATGAGCAGTTCTTC
cdr3_aa: CAIEGYDSYNEQFF

d_call: NA
cdr3_length: 14
j_call: TRBJ1-2
v_call: TRBV4-1
cdr3_nt: TGCGCCAGCAGCCAAGGTGGGGGCAGGGATGGCTACACCTTC
cdr3_aa: CASSQGGGRDGYTF

d_call: NA
cdr3_length: 15
j_call: TRBJ2-2
v_call: TRBV5-1
cdr3_nt: TGCGCCAGCAGCTTCGATACGGGGAACACCGGGGAGCTGTTTTTT
cdr3_aa: CASSFDTGNTGELFF

d_call: TRBD1
cdr3_length: 15
j_call: TRBJ2-7
v_call: TRBV10-3
cdr3_nt: TGTGCCATCAGAGAGGGACAGGGCCTCTCCTACGAGCAGTACTTC
cdr3_aa: CAIREGQGLSYEQYF

d_call: NA
cdr3_length: 17
j_call: TRBJ1-5
v_call: TRBV19
cdr3_nt: TGTGCCAGTAGTACCCGCGGGGGTAGCAGGAGTAATCAGCCCCAGCATTTT
cdr3_aa: CASSTRGGSRSNQPQHF

d_call: NA
cdr3_length: 14
j_call: TRBJ2-3
v_call: TRBV9
cdr3_nt: TGTGCCAGCAGCATAGCCCCGGGCACAGATACGCAGTATTTT
cdr3_aa: CASSIAPGTDTQYF

d_call: NA
cdr3_length: 14
j_call: TRBJ1-2
v_call: TRBV6-1
cdr3_nt: TGTGCCAGCAGAATCCGGGGGGTAGACTATGGCTACACCTTC
cdr3_aa: CASRIRGVDYGYTF

d_call: NA
cdr3_length: 21
j_call: TRBJ1-2
v_call: TRBV4-2
cdr3_nt: TGTGCCAGCAGCCAAGAAAGAGGAGTTCGAGGCCCCCAGACGGGTAACTATGGCTACACCTTC
cdr3_aa: CASSQERGVRGPQTGNYGYTF

d_call: NA
cdr3_length: 13
j_call: TRBJ2-1
v_call: TRBV4-1
cdr3_nt: TGCGCCAGCAGCCAAGTTGGCGGGAATGAGCAGTTCTTC
cdr3_aa: CASSQVGGNEQFF

d_call: NA
cdr3_length: 15
j_call: TRBJ1-2
v_call: TRBV7-3
cdr3_nt: TGTGCCAGCAGCTTAAATGCGGGGATGGTAGGTGGCTACACCTTC
cdr3_aa: CASSLNAGMVGGYTF

d_call: TRBD1
cdr3_length: 17
j_call: TRBJ1-1
v_call: TRBV28
cdr3_nt: TGTGCCAGCAGCCCACCCAGGACAGGGCTGATGAACACTGAAGCTTTCTTT
cdr3_aa: CASSPPRTGLMNTEAFF

d_call: NA
cdr3_length: 13
j_call: TRBJ2-5
v_call: TRBV6-5
cdr3_nt: TGTGCCAGCAGTTACACAGGGCAAGAGACCCAGTACTTC
cdr3_aa: CASSYTGQETQYF

d_call: NA
cdr3_length: 14
j_call: TRBJ2-1
v_call: TRBV27
cdr3_nt: TGTGCCAGCAGTTTAACCCAGGGTAACAATGAGCAGTTCTTC
cdr3_aa: CASSLTQGNNEQFF

d_call: NA
cdr3_length: 14
j_call: TRBJ1-6
v_call: TRBV27
cdr3_nt: TGTGCCAGCAGATTGCAGGGGCACGGTTCACCCCTCCACTTT
cdr3_aa: CASRLQGHGSPLHF

d_call: NA
cdr3_length: 15
j_call: TRBJ1-5
v_call: TRBV30
cdr3_nt: TGTGCCGGGAGTGTAAGTGCAGCGGGCAATCAGCCCCAGCATTTT
cdr3_aa: CAGSVSAAGNQPQHF

d_call: TRBD2
cdr3_length: 16
j_call: TRBJ2-2
v_call: TRBV18
cdr3_nt: TGTGCCAGCTCACCACGGAGCGGGGCGAACACCGGGGAGCTGTTTTTT
cdr3_aa: CASSPRSGANTGELFF

d_call: TRBD1
cdr3_length: 14
j_call: TRBJ2-7
v_call: TRBV11-2
cdr3_nt: TGTGCCAGCAGCTTGACGGGACAGGGAAACGAGCAGTACTTC
cdr3_aa: CASSLTGQGNEQYF

d_call: NA
cdr3_length: 14
j_call: TRBJ1-1
v_call: TRBV7-6
cdr3_nt: TGTGCCAGCAGCGTGTCACAGGTGAACACTGAAGCTTTCTTT
cdr3_aa: CASSVSQVNTEAFF